A selection of T cell receptor beta chains follows, all from one sample in a study of beta chain features in type 1 diabetes. Some clones are missing from TCRdb's copy, which holds only in-frame ones; the method was immunoSEQ multiplex PCR. The profile shows almost 350,000 clones, around 20% of them singletons. Sample: naive CD4+ T cells from blood. These receptors originate from a woman aged 18-29 years in good health. CDR3s leave out the opening cysteine and the closing phenylalanine or tryptophan. Each record gives: J gene, V gene, D gene, CDR3 protein. A D gene is named only where the DNA matches it firmly.

j_gene: TRBJ2-2
v_gene: TRBV13
d_gene: TRBD2
CDR3aa: ASSFHTMAGGGSGELF

j_gene: TRBJ2-1
v_gene: TRBV7-9
d_gene: -
CDR3aa: ASSTPGYNEQF

j_gene: TRBJ2-7
v_gene: TRBV27
d_gene: TRBD1
CDR3aa: ASSPGTGYEQY

j_gene: TRBJ2-5
v_gene: TRBV2
d_gene: TRBD2
CDR3aa: ASSAASGGAETQY

j_gene: TRBJ1-1
v_gene: TRBV29-1
d_gene: TRBD1
CDR3aa: SVTGVNTEAF

j_gene: TRBJ2-7
v_gene: TRBV7-2
d_gene: TRBD2
CDR3aa: ASSLTSGNEQY

j_gene: TRBJ2-2
v_gene: TRBV6-5
d_gene: TRBD2
CDR3aa: ASSSRTSNTGELF

j_gene: TRBJ1-2
v_gene: TRBV5-1
d_gene: -
CDR3aa: ASSLEVGVGAHGYT

j_gene: TRBJ2-7
v_gene: TRBV5-1
d_gene: -
CDR3aa: ASSLGLWRLTYEQY

j_gene: TRBJ1-1
v_gene: TRBV29-1
d_gene: -
CDR3aa: SVRGGPNTEAF

j_gene: TRBJ2-7
v_gene: TRBV7-2
d_gene: -
CDR3aa: ASSVHSGTSHYEQY

j_gene: TRBJ2-2
v_gene: TRBV6-1
d_gene: TRBD1
CDR3aa: ASREQGANTGELF

j_gene: TRBJ2-5
v_gene: TRBV5-1
d_gene: -
CDR3aa: ASSLSGVKETQY

j_gene: TRBJ1-1
v_gene: TRBV18
d_gene: TRBD1
CDR3aa: ASSPQDYRGRTEAF

j_gene: TRBJ1-5
v_gene: TRBV30
d_gene: -
CDR3aa: AWSVLGNSNQPQH

j_gene: TRBJ2-3
v_gene: TRBV2
d_gene: -
CDR3aa: ASSSGGTDTQY

j_gene: TRBJ1-1
v_gene: TRBV19
d_gene: TRBD1
CDR3aa: ASSRDSRTEAF

j_gene: TRBJ2-7
v_gene: TRBV5-6
d_gene: -
CDR3aa: ASSLAGDEQY

j_gene: TRBJ2-5
v_gene: TRBV4-2
d_gene: TRBD2
CDR3aa: ASSQGPGGSQETQY

j_gene: TRBJ2-7
v_gene: TRBV7-2
d_gene: -
CDR3aa: ASSLRYEQY

j_gene: TRBJ2-7
v_gene: TRBV6-6
d_gene: TRBD2
CDR3aa: ASRTRAGPAVEQY

j_gene: TRBJ1-2
v_gene: TRBV10-3
d_gene: -
CDR3aa: AISDRRPDGYT

j_gene: TRBJ2-1
v_gene: TRBV9
d_gene: TRBD1
CDR3aa: ASSVRAGGNEQF

j_gene: TRBJ1-2
v_gene: TRBV2
d_gene: -
CDR3aa: ASIGTLAALRDARGGYT

j_gene: TRBJ2-7
v_gene: TRBV28
d_gene: TRBD2
CDR3aa: ASSTTGGRAGFYEQY

j_gene: TRBJ1-2
v_gene: TRBV2
d_gene: TRBD1
CDR3aa: ASSSDRDYGYT

j_gene: TRBJ2-2
v_gene: TRBV29-1
d_gene: -
CDR3aa: SVEVQGQWDTGELF

j_gene: TRBJ2-5
v_gene: TRBV28
d_gene: -
CDR3aa: ASSLPPRGETQY

j_gene: TRBJ2-1
v_gene: TRBV10-3
d_gene: -
CDR3aa: AISDTTNSYNEQF

j_gene: TRBJ2-3
v_gene: TRBV18
d_gene: TRBD2
CDR3aa: ASSSSTSGSADTQY

j_gene: TRBJ2-2
v_gene: TRBV29-1
d_gene: -
CDR3aa: SVYRDGGELF

j_gene: TRBJ1-1
v_gene: TRBV29-1
d_gene: -
CDR3aa: SVDSGANTEAF

j_gene: TRBJ1-1
v_gene: TRBV9
d_gene: TRBD1
CDR3aa: ASSPRTGGGNEAF

j_gene: TRBJ2-1
v_gene: TRBV11-2
d_gene: TRBD2
CDR3aa: ASSRSGADYNEQF

j_gene: TRBJ2-3
v_gene: TRBV29-1
d_gene: -
CDR3aa: SVVTGTSTDTQY

j_gene: TRBJ1-2
v_gene: TRBV5-1
d_gene: TRBD1
CDR3aa: ASSLGRTGGMADT

j_gene: TRBJ2-5
v_gene: TRBV5-1
d_gene: TRBD1
CDR3aa: ASSLRQGQETQY

j_gene: TRBJ1-1
v_gene: TRBV18
d_gene: -
CDR3aa: ASSPGRTEAF

j_gene: TRBJ2-7
v_gene: TRBV4-1
d_gene: TRBD2
CDR3aa: ASSPGTSGYEQY

j_gene: TRBJ2-2
v_gene: TRBV5-1
d_gene: TRBD1
CDR3aa: ASRLDRTGELF

j_gene: TRBJ2-7
v_gene: TRBV10-3
d_gene: -
CDR3aa: AISESASDSYEQY

j_gene: TRBJ1-2
v_gene: TRBV28
d_gene: TRBD1
CDR3aa: ASSSGQGSDGYT

j_gene: TRBJ1-1
v_gene: TRBV30
d_gene: -
CDR3aa: AWSVPTVAF

j_gene: TRBJ2-5
v_gene: TRBV4-3
d_gene: TRBD2
CDR3aa: ASSQTWTSGGETQY

j_gene: TRBJ1-5
v_gene: TRBV19
d_gene: -
CDR3aa: ASSPGSGPQPQH

j_gene: TRBJ2-1
v_gene: TRBV30
d_gene: TRBD2
CDR3aa: AWNQREKGEQF

j_gene: TRBJ2-3
v_gene: TRBV29-1
d_gene: -
CDR3aa: SVVEVPLTDTQY

j_gene: TRBJ1-1
v_gene: TRBV10-3
d_gene: -
CDR3aa: AISANRLNTEAF

j_gene: TRBJ2-7
v_gene: TRBV2
d_gene: -
CDR3aa: ASSGIYEQY

j_gene: TRBJ2-2
v_gene: TRBV9
d_gene: -
CDR3aa: ASSAQGQMNTGELF

j_gene: TRBJ1-2
v_gene: TRBV29-1
d_gene: -
CDR3aa: SGGGNYGYT

j_gene: TRBJ2-1
v_gene: TRBV18
d_gene: -
CDR3aa: ASSPNSVGVEQF

j_gene: TRBJ2-5
v_gene: TRBV9
d_gene: -
CDR3aa: ASSVQGGETQY